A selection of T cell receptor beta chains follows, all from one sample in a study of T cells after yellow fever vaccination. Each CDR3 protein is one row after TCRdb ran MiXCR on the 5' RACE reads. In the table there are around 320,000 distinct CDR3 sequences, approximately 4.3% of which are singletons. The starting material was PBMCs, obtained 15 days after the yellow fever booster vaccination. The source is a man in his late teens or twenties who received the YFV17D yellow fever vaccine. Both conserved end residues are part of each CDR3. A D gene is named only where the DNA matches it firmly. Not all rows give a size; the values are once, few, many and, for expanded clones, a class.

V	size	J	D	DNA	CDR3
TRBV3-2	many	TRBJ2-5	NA	TGTGCCAGCAGTCCCGGGACTAGCGGGGGGGAGCAAGAGACCCAGTACTTC	CASSPGTSGGEQETQYF
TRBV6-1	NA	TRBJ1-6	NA	TGTGCCAGCAGTGAAGGGTGGGGGATCCCAAATTCACCCCTCCACTTT	CASSEGWGIPNSPLHF
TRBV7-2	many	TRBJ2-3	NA	TGTGCCAGCACCTACAGAAGGGCCTACACGGATACGCAGTATTTT	CASTYRRAYTDTQYF
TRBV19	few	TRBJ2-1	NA	TGTGCCAGTAGTATCAGGGTTAACAATGAGCAGTTCTTC	CASSIRVNNEQFF
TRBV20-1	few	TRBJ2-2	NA	TGCAGTGCTAGGAGCCGGGGGAACACCGGGGAGCTGTTTTTT	CSARSRGNTGELFF
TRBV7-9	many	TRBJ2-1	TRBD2	TGTGCCAGCAGCCCCGGGGGAGGGAGCTCCTACAATGAGCAGTTCTTC	CASSPGGGSSYNEQFF
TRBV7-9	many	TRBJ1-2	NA	TGTGCCAGCACTCTAGCGGGAGCTGAAGGCTACACCTTC	CASTLAGAEGYTF
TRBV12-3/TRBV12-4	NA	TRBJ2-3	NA	TGTGCCAGCAGTTTTGCGTCAGATACGCAGTATTTT	CASSFASDTQYF
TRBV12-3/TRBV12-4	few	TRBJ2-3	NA	TGTGCCAGCAGTTTTTTTGCCAGCACAGATACGCAGTATTTT	CASSFFASTDTQYF
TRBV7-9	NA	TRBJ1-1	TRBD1	TGTGCCAGCAGGCTGACAGGGGGAAAGAACACTGAAGCTTTCTTT	CASRLTGGKNTEAFF
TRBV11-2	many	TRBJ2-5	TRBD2	TGTGCCAGCAGCTTAGGGCTAGCGGGGGGCCGTCAAGAGACCCAGTACTTC	CASSLGLAGGRQETQYF
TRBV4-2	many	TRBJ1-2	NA	TGTGCCAGCAGCCAAGTTGGGCAAAACTATGGCTACACCTTC	CASSQVGQNYGYTF
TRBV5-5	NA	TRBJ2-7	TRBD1	TGTGCCAGCAGCTTGGGACAGGGTCAGTACGAGCAGTACTTC	CASSLGQGQYEQYF
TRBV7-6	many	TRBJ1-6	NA	TGTGCCAGCAGCTTACGGACGGCGGACCATTCACCCCTCCACTTT	CASSLRTADHSPLHF
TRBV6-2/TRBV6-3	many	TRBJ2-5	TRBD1	TGTGCCAGCAGTCTCCGGACAGGGCAAACCCGGGAGACCCAGTACTTC	CASSLRTGQTRETQYF
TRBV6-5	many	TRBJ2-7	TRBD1	TGTGCCAGCTCCAACCTTGAGACAGGGATGGTCTACGAGCAGTACTTC	CASSNLETGMVYEQYF
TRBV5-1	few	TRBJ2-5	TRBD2	TGCGCCAGCAGGACTAGCTCTGAGGAAGAGACCCAGTACTTC	CASRTSSEEETQYF
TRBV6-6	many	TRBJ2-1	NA	TGTGCCAGCACGTACGGGAATTACAATGAGCAGTTCTTC	CASTYGNYNEQFF
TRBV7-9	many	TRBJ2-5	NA	TGTGCCAGCAGCCCCACGGGGGCGGGGAAGACCCAGTACTTC	CASSPTGAGKTQYF
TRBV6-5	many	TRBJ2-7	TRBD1	TGTGCCAGCAGACGGGACAGCCGGAGGTCCTACGAGCAGTACTTC	CASRRDSRRSYEQYF
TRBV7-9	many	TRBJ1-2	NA	TGTGCCAGCAGCTTAACGGGGGTCGGCTACACCTTC	CASSLTGVGYTF
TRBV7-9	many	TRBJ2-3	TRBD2	TGTGCCAGCAGCAACCGGGACTACACAGATACGCAGTATTTT	CASSNRDYTDTQYF
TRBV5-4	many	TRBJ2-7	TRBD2	TGTGCCAGCAGCATCGACGGGAGGGAGCAGTACTTC	CASSIDGREQYF
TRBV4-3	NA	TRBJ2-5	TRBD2	TGCGCCAGCAGCCAATACGCCGGGACTAGCGGGGGGAAGCAAGAGACCCAGTACTTC	CASSQYAGTSGGKQETQYF
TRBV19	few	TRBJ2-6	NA	TGTGCCAGTAGTGTACAGGCTACCTCTGGGGCCAACGTCCTGACTTTC	CASSVQATSGANVLTF
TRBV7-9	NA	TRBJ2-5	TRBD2	TGTGCCAGCAGCCCCCGGGATAGCGGGGTAACGAAGACCCAGTACTTC	CASSPRDSGVTKTQYF
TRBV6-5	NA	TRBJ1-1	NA	TGTGCCAGCAGTTACAGGGGAACTTGGGACACTGAAGCTTTCTTT	CASSYRGTWDTEAFF
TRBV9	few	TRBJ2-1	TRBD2	TGTGCCAGCAGCGTAGAGCGGGGGGGCCTCTACAATGAGCAGTTCTTC	CASSVERGGLYNEQFF
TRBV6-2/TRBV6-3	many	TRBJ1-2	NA	TGTGCCAGCAGTTACCAGGGGACCTATGGCTACACCTTC	CASSYQGTYGYTF
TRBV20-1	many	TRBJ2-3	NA	TGCAGTGCTAGAGGTCGACTTCATGCTAGCACAGATACGCAGTATTTT	CSARGRLHASTDTQYF
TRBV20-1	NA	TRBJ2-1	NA	TGCAGTGCTTGGACTCGTTACAATGAGCAGTTCTTC	CSAWTRYNEQFF
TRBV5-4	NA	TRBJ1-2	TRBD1	TGTGCCAGCAGCCGGGGGGGAACAGGGGCCGCGGCGGGGAATGGCTACACCTTC	CASSRGGTGAAAGNGYTF
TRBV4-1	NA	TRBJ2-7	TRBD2	TGCGCCAGCCGCGGGAGGACCTCCTACGAGCAGTACTTC	CASRGRTSYEQYF
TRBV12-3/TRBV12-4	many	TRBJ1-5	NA	TGTGCCAGCAGTTTACGGGTCAATCAGCCCCAGCATTTT	CASSLRVNQPQHF
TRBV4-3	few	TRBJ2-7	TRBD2	TGCGCCAGCAGCCAAGGGCGGGAGGGCTACGAGCAGTACTTC	CASSQGREGYEQYF
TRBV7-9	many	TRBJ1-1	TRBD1	TGTGCCAGCAGCTACGACAGGGGATCGAGCACTGAAGCTTTCTTT	CASSYDRGSSTEAFF
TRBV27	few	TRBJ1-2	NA	TGTGCCAGCAGTATCACAGGGAAGGAGACCTATGGCTACACCTTC	CASSITGKETYGYTF
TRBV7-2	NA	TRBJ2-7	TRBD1	TGTGCCAGCAGCTTCGACAGGGGCTACGAGCAGTACTTC	CASSFDRGYEQYF
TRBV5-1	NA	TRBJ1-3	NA	TGCGCCAGCAGACAGGACAGATACACCATATATTTT	CASRQDRYTIYF
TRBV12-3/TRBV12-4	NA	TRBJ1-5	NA	TGTGCCAGCAGTTTTGGACTTGGTGGCAATCAGCCCCAGCATTTT	CASSFGLGGNQPQHF
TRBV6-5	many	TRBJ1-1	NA	TGTGCCAGCGGCCGACAGTTAAACACTGAAGCTTTCTTT	CASGRQLNTEAFF
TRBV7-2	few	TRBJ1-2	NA	TGTGCCAGCAGCCGAGACAGCAACCCACGCGGCTATGGCTACACCTTC	CASSRDSNPRGYGYTF
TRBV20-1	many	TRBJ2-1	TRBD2	TGCAGTGCTGTCGGGGGGGCCGCTCGCAATGAGCAGTTCTTC	CSAVGGAARNEQFF
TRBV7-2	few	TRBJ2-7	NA	TGTGCCAGCAGCTCTAGGGGGATGGGACTGAGGGAGCAGTACTTC	CASSSRGMGLREQYF
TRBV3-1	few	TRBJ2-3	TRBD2	TGTGCCAGCAGCCCGGAACTGAGACTAGCGGGGGTACCTCGCGATACGCAGTATTTT	CASSPELRLAGVPRDTQYF
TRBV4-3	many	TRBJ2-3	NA	TGCGCCAGCAGCCAAGATATAACAGGGAGCACAGATACGCAGTATTTT	CASSQDITGSTDTQYF
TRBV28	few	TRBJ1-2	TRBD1	TGTGCCAGCAGTCACATCCCGTGGACAGGATTCAACTATGGCTACACCTTC	CASSHIPWTGFNYGYTF
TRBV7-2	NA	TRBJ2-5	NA	TGTGCCAGCAGCGGGGACCCACGGGGTACAGGGGAGACCCAGTACTTC	CASSGDPRGTGETQYF
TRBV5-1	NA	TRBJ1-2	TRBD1	TGCGCCAGCAGCTTGGCCCCAGGGGGCGCGGGCTACACCTTC	CASSLAPGGAGYTF
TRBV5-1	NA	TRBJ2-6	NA	TGCGCCAGCAGCTTGGGACCGACCTCTGGGGCCAACGTCCTGACTTTC	CASSLGPTSGANVLTF
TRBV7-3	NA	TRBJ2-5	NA	TGTGCCAGCTCAGTCTCGACCCAAGAGACCCAGTACTTC	CASSVSTQETQYF
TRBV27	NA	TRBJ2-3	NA	TGTGCCAGCAGTAAAAACCTGTTAGGGGGGGCCCATACGCAGTATTTT	CASSKNLLGGAHTQYF
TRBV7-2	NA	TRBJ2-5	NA	TGTGCCAGCAGCTTAGTAGGCAGGGCTGGGGGAGAGACCCAGTACTTC	CASSLVGRAGGETQYF
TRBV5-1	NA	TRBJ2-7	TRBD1	TGCGCCAGCAGCGAGACCCCGGGACAGACCTACGAGCAGTACTTC	CASSETPGQTYEQYF
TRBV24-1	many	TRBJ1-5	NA	TGTGCCACCAGTCCAGGTTGGAATCAGCCCCAGCATTTT	CATSPGWNQPQHF
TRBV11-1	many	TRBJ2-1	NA	TGTGCCAGCAGCCCGGGGCACCTGCTCGATGAGCAGTTCTTC	CASSPGHLLDEQFF